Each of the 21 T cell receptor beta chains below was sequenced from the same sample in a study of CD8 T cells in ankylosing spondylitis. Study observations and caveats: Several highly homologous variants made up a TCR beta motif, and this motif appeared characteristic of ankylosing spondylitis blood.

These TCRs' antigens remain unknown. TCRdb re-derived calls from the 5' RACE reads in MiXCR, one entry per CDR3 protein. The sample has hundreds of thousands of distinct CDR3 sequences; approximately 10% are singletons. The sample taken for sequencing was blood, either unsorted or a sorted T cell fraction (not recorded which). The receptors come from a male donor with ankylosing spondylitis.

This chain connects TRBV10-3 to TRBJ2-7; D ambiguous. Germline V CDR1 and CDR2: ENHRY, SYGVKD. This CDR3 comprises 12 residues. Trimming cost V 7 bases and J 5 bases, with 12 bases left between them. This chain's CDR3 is CAITPGPDEQYF. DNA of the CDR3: TGTGCCATCACCCCTGGACCTGACGAGCAGTACTTC.

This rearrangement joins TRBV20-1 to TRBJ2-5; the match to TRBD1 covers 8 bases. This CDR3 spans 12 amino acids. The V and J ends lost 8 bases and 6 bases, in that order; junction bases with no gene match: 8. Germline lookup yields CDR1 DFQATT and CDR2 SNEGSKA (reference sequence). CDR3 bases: TGCAGTCCCTTAGGACAGGGTCAGACCCAGTACTTC. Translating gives CSPLGQGQTQYF.

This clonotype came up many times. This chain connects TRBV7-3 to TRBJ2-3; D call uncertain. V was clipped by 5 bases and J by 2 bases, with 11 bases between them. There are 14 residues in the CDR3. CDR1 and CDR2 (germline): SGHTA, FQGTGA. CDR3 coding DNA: TGTGCCAGCAGCCGTAAGGGTGCCACAGATACGCAGTATTTT. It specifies CASSRKGATDTQYF.

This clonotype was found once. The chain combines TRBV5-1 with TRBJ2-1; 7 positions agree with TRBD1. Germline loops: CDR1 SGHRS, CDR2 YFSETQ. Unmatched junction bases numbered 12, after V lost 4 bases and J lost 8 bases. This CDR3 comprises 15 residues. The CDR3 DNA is TGCGCCAGCAGCAAGACAGGGTTGGTGATCGATGAGCAGTTCTTC. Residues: CASSKTGLVIDEQFF. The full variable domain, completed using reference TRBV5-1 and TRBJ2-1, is KAGVTQTPRYLIKTRGQQVTLSCSPISGHRSVSWYQQTPGQGLQFLFEYFSETQRNKGNFPGRFSGRQFSNSRSEMNVSTLELGDSALYLCASSKTGLVIDEQFFGPGTRLTVL.

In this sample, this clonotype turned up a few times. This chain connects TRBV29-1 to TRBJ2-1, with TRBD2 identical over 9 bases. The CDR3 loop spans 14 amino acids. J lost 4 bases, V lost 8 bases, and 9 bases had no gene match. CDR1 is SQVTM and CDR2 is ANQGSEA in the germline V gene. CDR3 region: CSSSGLAGYNEQFF. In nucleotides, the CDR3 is TGCAGCTCATCCGGGCTAGCGGGGTACAATGAGCAGTTCTTC.

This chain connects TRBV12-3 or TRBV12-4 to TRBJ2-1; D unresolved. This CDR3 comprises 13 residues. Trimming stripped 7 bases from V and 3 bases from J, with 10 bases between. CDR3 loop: CASKPTLYNEQFF. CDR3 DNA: TGTGCCAGCAAGCCGACCCTCTACAATGAGCAGTTCTTC.

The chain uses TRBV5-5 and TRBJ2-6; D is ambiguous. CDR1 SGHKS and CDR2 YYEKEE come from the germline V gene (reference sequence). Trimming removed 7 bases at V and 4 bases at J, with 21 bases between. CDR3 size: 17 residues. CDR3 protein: CASGPGRLSVGANVLTF. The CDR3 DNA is TGTGCCAGCGGCCCTGGGCGGCTCTCTGTGGGGGCCAACGTCCTGACTTTC.

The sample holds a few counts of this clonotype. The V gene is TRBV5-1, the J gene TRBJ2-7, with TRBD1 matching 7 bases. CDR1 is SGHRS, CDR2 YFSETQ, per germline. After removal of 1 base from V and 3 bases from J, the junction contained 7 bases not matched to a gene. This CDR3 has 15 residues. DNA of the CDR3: TGCGCCAGCAGCTTGATGGGACAGACGATCTACGAGCAGTACTTC. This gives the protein CASSLMGQTIYEQYF.

Here the CDR3 reads CASSFSGTGSLEQYF. In DNA, the CDR3 is TGCGCCAGCAGCTTTTCCGGGACAGGGAGCCTCGAGCAGTACTTC. This chain joins TRBV5-1 and TRBJ2-7, with 9 bases aligning to TRBD1. CDR3 length: 15 amino acids. V trimming: 2 bases; J trimming: 6 bases; junction bases outside the gene matches: 9. CDR1 SGHRS and CDR2 YFSETQ come from the germline V gene.

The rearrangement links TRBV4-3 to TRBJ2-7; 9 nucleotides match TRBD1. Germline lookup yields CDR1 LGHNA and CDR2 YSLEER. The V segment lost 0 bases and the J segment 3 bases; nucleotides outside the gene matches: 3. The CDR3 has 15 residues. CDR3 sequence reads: CASSQEPGQGYEQYF. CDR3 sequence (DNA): TGCGCCAGCAGCCAAGAACCGGGACAGGGCTACGAGCAGTACTTC.

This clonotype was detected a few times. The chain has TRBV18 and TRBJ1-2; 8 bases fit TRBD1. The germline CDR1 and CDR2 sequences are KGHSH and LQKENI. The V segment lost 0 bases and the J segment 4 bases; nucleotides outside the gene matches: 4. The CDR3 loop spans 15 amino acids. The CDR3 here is CASSPPAGGGYGYTF. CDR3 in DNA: TGTGCCAGCTCACCACCGGCAGGGGGCGGCTATGGCTACACCTTC.

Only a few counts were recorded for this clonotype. CDR3 DNA sequence: TGTGCCAGCAGCTTCACCGGGACAACTTACGAGCAGTACTTC. Its translation is CASSFTGTTYEQYF. The rearrangement uses TRBV7-6 and TRBJ2-7; tentatively, D is TRBD1 (6 bases). Looked up from germline, CDR1 is SGHVS and CDR2 is FNYEAQ. The V gene lost 3 bases and the J gene lost 4 bases, with 13 bases spanning the gap. The CDR3 sequence is 14 residues long. Drawing the rest from reference TRBV7-6 and TRBJ2-7, the complete variable domain is GAGVSQSPRYKVTKRGQDVALRCDPISGHVSLYWYRQALGQGPEFLTYFNYEAQQDKSGLPNDRFSAERPEGSISTLTIQRTEQRDSAMYRCASSFTGTTYEQYFGPGTRLTVT.

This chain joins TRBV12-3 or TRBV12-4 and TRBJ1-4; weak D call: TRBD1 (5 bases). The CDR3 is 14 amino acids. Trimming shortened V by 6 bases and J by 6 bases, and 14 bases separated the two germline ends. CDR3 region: CASRVRGSYEKLFF. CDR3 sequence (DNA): TGTGCCAGCAGAGTACGGGGCAGCTATGAAAAACTGTTTTTT.

This CDR3 reads CASSARASADTQYF. The CDR3 bases are TGTGCCAGCAGTGCCCGGGCAAGCGCAGATACGCAGTATTTT. The V and J genes are TRBV6-1 and TRBJ2-3; D unclear. V gave up 4 bases and J gave up 4 bases, with 12 bases separating them. Germline assignment: CDR1 MNHNS and CDR2 SASEGT. The CDR3 length is 14 residues.

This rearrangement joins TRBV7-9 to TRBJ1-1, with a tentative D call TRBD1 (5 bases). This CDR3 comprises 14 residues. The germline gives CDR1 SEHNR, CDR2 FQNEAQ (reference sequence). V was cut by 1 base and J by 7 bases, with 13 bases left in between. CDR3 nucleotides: TGTGCCAGCAGCTTAGGAGGTGGGACGGGTGAAGCTTTCTTT. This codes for CASSLGGGTGEAFF.

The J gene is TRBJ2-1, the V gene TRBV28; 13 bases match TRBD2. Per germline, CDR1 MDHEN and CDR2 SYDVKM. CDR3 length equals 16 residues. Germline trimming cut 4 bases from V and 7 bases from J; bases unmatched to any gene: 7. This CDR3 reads CASSSTSGRASNEQFF. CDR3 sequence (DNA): TGTGCCAGCAGTTCCACTAGCGGGAGGGCCTCAAATGAGCAGTTCTTC.

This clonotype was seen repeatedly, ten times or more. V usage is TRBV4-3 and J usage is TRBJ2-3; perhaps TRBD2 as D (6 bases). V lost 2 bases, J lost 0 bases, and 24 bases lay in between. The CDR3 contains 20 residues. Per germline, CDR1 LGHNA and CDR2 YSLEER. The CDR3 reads CASSQNPKLLRTTSTDTQYF. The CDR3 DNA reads TGCGCCAGCAGCCAAAACCCTAAGCTACTCCGGACTACTAGCACAGATACGCAGTATTTT.

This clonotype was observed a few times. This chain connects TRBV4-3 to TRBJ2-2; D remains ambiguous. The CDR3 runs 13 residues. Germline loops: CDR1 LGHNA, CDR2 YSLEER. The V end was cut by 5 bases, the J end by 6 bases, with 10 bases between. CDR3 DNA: TGCGCCAGCAGCAACCACCTAGCCGGGGAGCTGTTTTTT. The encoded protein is CASSNHLAGELFF.

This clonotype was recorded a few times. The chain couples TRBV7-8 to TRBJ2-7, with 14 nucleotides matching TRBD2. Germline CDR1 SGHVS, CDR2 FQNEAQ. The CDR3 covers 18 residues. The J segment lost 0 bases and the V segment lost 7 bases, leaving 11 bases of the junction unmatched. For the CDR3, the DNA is TGTGCCAGCACCCGGGGACTAGCGGGAGACCTAGGCTCCTACGAGCAGTACTTC. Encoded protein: CASTRGLAGDLGSYEQYF.

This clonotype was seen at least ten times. The CDR3 DNA sequence: TGTGCCAGCAGCCCGGACAGCATTAACACCGGGGAGCTGTTTTTT. It encodes CASSPDSINTGELFF. The gene calls are TRBV7-2 and TRBJ2-2, with a weak D call TRBD1 (6 bases). The CDR3 sequence is 15 residues long. CDR1 and CDR2 from the germline V gene are SGHTA and FQGNSA. Trimming removed 5 bases at V and 2 bases at J, with 12 bases between.

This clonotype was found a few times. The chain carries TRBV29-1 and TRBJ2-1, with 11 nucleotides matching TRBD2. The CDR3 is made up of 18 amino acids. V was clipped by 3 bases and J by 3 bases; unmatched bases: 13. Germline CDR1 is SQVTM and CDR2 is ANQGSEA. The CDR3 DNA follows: TGCAGCGTTGAGGGGGTGACTAGCGGGGTTAACGTCTACAATGAGCAGTTCTTC. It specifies CSVEGVTSGVNVYNEQFF.